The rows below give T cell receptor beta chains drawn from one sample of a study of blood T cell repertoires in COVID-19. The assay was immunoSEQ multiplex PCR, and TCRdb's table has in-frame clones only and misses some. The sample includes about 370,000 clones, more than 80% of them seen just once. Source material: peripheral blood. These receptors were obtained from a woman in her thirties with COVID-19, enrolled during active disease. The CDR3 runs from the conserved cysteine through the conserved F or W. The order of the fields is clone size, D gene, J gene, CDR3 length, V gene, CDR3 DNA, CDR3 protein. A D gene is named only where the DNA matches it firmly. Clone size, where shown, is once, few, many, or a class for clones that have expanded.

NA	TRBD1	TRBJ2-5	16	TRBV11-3	TGTGCCAGCAGCTCCCCCCCGGGACAGGGAGGAGAGACCCAGTACTTC	CASSSPPGQGGETQYF
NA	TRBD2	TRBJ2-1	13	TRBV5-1	TGCGCCAGCAGCCTCGGGGAGGGGCGGGAGCAGTTCTTC	CASSLGEGREQFF
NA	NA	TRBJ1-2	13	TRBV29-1	TGCAGCGTTGAAGTCCCAGGGCTTTATGGCTACACCTTC	CSVEVPGLYGYTF
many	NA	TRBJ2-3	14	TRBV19	TGTGCCAGTAGCAGGGTTTCCAGCGCAGATACGCAGTATTTT	CASSRVSSADTQYF
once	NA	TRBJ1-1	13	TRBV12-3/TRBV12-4	TGTGCCAGCATTAGGAGGGCGGGCACTGAAGCTTTCTTT	CASIRRAGTEAFF
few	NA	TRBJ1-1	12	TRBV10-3	TGTGCCACAACAGGGAAGAACACTGAAGCTTTCTTT	CATTGKNTEAFF
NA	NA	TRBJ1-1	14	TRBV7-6	TGTGCCAGCAGCCCCCCGGCGGGGTCCACTGAAGCTTTCTTT	CASSPPAGSTEAFF
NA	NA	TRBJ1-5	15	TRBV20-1	TGCAGTGCTAGTCAAACAGGGTGGAGCAATCAGCCCCAGCATTTT	CSASQTGWSNQPQHF
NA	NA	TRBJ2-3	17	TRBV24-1	TGTGCCACCAGTGATCCACCCCAAACCAGGGGCACAGATACGCAGTATTTT	CATSDPPQTRGTDTQYF
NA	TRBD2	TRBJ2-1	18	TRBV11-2	TGTGCCAGCAGCATGAAACCGGGACTAGCGGGACCATACAATGAGCAGTTCTTC	CASSMKPGLAGPYNEQFF
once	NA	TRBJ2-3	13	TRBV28	TGTGCCAGCAGCCTTATGGCCCCAGATACGCAGTATTTT	CASSLMAPDTQYF
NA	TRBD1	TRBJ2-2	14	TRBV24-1	TGTGCCACCAGTGGGGGACAGGGCACCGGGGAGCTGTTTTTT	CATSGGQGTGELFF
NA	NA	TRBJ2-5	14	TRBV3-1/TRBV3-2	TGTGCCAGCAGTCAACAGGGAGGTAGGGAGACCCAGTACTTC	CASSQQGGRETQYF
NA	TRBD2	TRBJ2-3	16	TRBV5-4	TGTGCCAGCAGCTCCCCGGGACTAGCGGCCACAGATACGCAGTATTTT	CASSSPGLAATDTQYF
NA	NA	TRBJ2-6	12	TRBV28	TGTGCCAGCAGTCCAGATTCGAACGTCCTGACTTTC	CASSPDSNVLTF
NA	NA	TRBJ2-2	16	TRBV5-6	TGTGCCAGCAGCTTGGGGGGCGGCCGAAACACCGGGGAGCTGTTTTTT	CASSLGGGRNTGELFF
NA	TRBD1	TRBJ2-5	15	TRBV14	TGTGCCAGCAGCCAAGGGGACAGGATCCAAGAGACCCAGTACTTC	CASSQGDRIQETQYF
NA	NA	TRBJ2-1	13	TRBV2	TGTGCCAGCAGCCTGGGGGGCGGGGGTGAGCAGTTCTTC	CASSLGGGGEQFF
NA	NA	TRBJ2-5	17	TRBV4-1	TGCGCCAGCAGCCAAGATATGGGTCAGGGGATAGGAGAGACCCAGTACTTC	CASSQDMGQGIGETQYF
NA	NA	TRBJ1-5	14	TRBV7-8	TGTGCCAGCACCCAGTCCGGGAGCAATCAGCCCCAGCATTTT	CASTQSGSNQPQHF
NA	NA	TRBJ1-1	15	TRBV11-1	TGTGCCAGCAGCTTAGATGAGGGTACAATGCAGCTGGCTTTCTTT	CASSLDEGTMQLAFF
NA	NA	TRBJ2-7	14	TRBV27	TGTGCCAGCAGTTTAAACAGGGAGATTTACGAGCAGTACTTC	CASSLNREIYEQYF